The clone carrying this TCR beta chain was counted many times. The CDR3 runs 12 residues. Germline V gives CDR1 SGHTA, CDR2 FQGNSA. The V and J ends lost 4 bases and 11 bases respectively, with 12 bases between them. Noted time point: persistent/refractory GD, antithyroid drugs over 5 years with positive TRAb. Scientists built the TCR library using RNA that was extracted from PBMCs. Peripheral blood, at nine milliliters, went into EDTA tubes. This sample is part of a study of regulatory T cells in long-lasting Graves disease. iRepertoire HTBI primers and Arm-PCR of CDR3 regions built TCR beta libraries. TCRdb re-analysed the multiplex PCR reads in MiXCR, keeping a single row per CDR3 protein. Seen here are 300,000 to 500,000 distinct CDR3 sequences, less than 25% observed once, and the top ten hold less than 25%.

This rearrangement joins TRBV7-2 to TRBJ1-5; the D gene is possibly TRBD1 (5 bases). The TCR originated in a female donor with Graves disease. The sample in question was peripheral blood mononuclear cells (PBMCs), obtained when the disease was refractory, from a patient treated with antithyroid drugs. The CDR3 loop reads CASSSWGEAQHF. The CDR3 DNA reads as TGTGCCAGCAGCTCCTGGGGGGAAGCCCAGCATTTT.